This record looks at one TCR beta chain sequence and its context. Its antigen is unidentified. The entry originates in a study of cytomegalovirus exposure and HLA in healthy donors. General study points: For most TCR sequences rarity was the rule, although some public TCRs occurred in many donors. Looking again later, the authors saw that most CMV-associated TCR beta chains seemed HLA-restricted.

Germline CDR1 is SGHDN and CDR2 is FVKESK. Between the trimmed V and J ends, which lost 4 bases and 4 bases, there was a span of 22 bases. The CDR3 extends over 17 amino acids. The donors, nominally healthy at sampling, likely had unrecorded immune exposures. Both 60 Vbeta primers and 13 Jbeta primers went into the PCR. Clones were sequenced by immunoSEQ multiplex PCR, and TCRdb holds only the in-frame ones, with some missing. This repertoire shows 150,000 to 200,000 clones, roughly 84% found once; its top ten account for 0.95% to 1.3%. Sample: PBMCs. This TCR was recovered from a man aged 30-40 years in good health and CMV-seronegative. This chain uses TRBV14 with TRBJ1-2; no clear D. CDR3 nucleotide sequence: TGTGCCAGCAGCCCAACGACCTTTCGGAGGAGCGTCTATGGCTACACCTTC. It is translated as CASSPTTFRRSVYGYTF. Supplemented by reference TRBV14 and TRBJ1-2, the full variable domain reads EAGVTQFPSHSVIEKGQTVTLRCDPISGHDNLYWYRRVMGKEIKFLLHFVKESKQDESGMPNNRFLAERTGGTYSTLKVQPAELEDSGVYFCASSPTTFRRSVYGYTFGSGTRLTVV.